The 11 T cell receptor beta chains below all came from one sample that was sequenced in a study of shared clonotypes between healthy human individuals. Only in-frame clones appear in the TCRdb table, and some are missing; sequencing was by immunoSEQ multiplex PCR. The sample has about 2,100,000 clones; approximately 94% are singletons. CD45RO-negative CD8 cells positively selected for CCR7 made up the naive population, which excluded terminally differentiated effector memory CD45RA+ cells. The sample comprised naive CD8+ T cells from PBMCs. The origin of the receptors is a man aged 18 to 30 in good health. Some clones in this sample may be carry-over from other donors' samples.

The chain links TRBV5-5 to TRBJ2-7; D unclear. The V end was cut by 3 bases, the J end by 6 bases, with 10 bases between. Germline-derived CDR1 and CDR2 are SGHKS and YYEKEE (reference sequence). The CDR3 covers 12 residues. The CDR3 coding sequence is TGTGCCAGCAGCTGGATTGTAGGCGAGCAGTACTTC. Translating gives CASSWIVGEQYF. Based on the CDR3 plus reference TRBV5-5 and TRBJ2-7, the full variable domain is DAGVTQSPTHLIKTRGQQVTLRCSPISGHKSVSWYQQVLGQGPQFIFQYYEKEERGRGNFPDRFSARQFPNYSSELNVNALLLGDSALYLCASSWIVGEQYFGPGTRLTVT.

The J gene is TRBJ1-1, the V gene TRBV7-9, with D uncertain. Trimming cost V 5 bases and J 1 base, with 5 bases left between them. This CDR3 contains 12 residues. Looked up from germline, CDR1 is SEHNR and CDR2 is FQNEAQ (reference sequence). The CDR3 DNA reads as TGTGCCAGCAGCAACCAGAACACTGAAGCTTTCTTT. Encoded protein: CASSNQNTEAFF.

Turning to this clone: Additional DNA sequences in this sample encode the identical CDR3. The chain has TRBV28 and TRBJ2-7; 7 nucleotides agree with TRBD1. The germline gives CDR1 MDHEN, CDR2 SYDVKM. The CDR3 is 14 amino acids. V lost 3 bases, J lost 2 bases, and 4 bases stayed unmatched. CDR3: CASSLGQGAYEQYF. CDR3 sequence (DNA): TGTGCCAGCAGTTTGGGGCAGGGGGCCTACGAGCAGTACTTC.

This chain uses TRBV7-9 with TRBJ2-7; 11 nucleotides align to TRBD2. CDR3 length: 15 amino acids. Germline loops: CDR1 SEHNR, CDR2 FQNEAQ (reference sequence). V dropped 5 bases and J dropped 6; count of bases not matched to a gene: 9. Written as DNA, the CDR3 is TGTGCCAGCAGCATTATAGCGGGAGGGATCGCCGAGCAGTACTTC. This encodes CASSIIAGGIAEQYF.

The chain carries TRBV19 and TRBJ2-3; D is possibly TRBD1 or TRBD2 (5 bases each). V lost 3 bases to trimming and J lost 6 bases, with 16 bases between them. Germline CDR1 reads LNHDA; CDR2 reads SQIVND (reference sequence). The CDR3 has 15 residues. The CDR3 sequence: CASSIRGRGADTQYF. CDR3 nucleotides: TGTGCCAGTAGTATCCGGGGAAGGGGTGCGGATACGCAGTATTTT.

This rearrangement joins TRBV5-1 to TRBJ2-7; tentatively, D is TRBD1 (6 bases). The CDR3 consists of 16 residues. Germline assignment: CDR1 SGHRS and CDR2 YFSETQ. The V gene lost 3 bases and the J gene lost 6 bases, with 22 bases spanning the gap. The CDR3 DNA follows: TGCGCCAGCAGCTGGACAGTGACCCAAGACGATAGCGAGCAGTACTTC. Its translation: CASSWTVTQDDSEQYF. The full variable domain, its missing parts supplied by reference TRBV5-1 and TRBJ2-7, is KAGVTQTPRYLIKTRGQQVTLSCSPISGHRSVSWYQQTPGQGLQFLFEYFSETQRNKGNFPGRFSGRQFSNSRSEMNVSTLELGDSALYLCASSWTVTQDDSEQYFGPGTRLTVT.

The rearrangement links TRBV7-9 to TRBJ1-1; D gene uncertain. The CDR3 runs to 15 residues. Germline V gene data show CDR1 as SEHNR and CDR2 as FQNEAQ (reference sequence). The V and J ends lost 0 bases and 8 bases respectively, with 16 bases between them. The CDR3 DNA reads TGTGCCAGCAGCTTAGCGGTGGCAGTCTATACGGAAGCTTTCTTT. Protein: CASSLAVAVYTEAFF. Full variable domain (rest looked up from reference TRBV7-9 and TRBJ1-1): DTGVSQNPRHKITKRGQNVTFRCDPISEHNRLYWYRQTLGQGPEFLTYFQNEAQLEKSRLLSDRFSAERPKGSFSTLEIQRTEQGDSAMYLCASSLAVAVYTEAFFGQGTRLTVV.

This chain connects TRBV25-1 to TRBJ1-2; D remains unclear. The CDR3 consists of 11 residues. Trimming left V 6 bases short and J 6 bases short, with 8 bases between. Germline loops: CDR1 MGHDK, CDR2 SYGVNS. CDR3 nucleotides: TGTGCCAGCAGACAGCGAGATGGCTACACCTTC. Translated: CASRQRDGYTF.

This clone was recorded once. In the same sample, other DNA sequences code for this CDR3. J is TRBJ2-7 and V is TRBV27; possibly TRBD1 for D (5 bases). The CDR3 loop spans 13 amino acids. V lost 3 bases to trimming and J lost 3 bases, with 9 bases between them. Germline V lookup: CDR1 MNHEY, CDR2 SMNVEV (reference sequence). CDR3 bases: TGTGCCAGCAGTTTCCTCCAGGGCTACGAGCAGTACTTC. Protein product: CASSFLQGYEQYF.

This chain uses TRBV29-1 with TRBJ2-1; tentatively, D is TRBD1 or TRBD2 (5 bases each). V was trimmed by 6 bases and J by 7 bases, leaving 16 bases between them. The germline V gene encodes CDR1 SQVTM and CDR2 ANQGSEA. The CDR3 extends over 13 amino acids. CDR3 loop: CSVVRDGGNEQFF. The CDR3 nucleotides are TGCAGCGTGGTCAGGGACGGAGGAAATGAGCAGTTCTTC.

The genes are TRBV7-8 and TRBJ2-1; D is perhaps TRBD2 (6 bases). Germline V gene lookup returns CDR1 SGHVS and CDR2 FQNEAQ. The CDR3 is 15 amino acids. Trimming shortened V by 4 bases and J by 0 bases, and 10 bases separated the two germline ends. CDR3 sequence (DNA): TGTGCCAGCAGCTCCGCTAGCGCCTCCTACAATGAGCAGTTCTTC. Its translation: CASSSASASYNEQFF.